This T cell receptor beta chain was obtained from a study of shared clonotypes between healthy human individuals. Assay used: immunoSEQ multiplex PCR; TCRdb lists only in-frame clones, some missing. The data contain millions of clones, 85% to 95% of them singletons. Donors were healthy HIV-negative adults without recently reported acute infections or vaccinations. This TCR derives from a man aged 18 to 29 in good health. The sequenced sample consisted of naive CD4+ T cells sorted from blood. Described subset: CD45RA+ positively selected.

CDR3 sequence: CSVSKDSVYEQYF. The CDR3, as DNA: TGCAGTGTATCTAAAGATTCGGTCTACGAGCAGTACTTC. This chain uses TRBV29-1 with TRBJ2-7; D not certain. Per germline, CDR1 SQVTM and CDR2 ANQGSEA. The CDR3 extends over 13 amino acids.